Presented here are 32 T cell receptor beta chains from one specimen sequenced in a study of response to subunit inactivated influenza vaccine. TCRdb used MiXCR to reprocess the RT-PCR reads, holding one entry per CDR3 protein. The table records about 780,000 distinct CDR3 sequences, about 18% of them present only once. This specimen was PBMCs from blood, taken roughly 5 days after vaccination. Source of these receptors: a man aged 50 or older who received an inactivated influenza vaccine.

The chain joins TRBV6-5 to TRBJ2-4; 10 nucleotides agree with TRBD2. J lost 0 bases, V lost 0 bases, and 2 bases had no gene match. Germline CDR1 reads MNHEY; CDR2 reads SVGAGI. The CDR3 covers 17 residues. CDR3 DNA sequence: TGTGCCAGCAGTTACTCGAGGACTAGCGGAGCCAAAAACATTCAGTACTTC. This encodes CASSYSRTSGAKNIQYF.

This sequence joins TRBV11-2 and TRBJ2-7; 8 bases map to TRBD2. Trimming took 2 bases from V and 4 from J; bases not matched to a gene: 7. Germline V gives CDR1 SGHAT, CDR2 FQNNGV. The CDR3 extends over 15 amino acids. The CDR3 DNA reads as TGTGCCAGCAGCTTATCCGGGACTAGGGAGTACGAGCAGTACTTC. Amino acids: CASSLSGTREYEQYF.

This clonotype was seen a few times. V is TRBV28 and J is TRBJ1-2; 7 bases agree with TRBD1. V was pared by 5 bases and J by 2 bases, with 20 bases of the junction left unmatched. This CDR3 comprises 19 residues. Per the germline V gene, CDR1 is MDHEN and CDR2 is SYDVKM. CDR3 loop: CASSPSRLYHRGNNYGYTF. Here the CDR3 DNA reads TGTGCCAGCAGTCCGTCGAGACTTTACCACAGGGGTAACAACTATGGCTACACCTTC.

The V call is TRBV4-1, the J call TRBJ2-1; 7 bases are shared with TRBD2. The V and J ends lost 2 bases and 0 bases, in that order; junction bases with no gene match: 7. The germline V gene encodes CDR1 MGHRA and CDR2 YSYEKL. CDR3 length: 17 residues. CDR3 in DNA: TGCGCCAGCAGCCAATCGGGACTAAGGAGCTCCTACAATGAGCAGTTCTTC. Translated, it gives CASSQSGLRSSYNEQFF.

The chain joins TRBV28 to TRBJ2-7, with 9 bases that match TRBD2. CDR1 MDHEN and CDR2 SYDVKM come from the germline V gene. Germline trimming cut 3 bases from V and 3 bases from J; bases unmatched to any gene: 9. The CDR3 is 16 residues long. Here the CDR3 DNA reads TGTGCCAGCAGTTTTTCGGCGGGAGGGCCGCACTACGAGCAGTACTTC. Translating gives CASSFSAGGPHYEQYF. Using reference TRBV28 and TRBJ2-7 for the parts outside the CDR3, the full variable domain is DVKVTQSSRYLVKRTGEKVFLECVQDMDHENMFWYRQDPGLGLRLIYFSYDVKMKEKGDIPEGYSVSREKKERFSLILESASTNQTSMYLCASSFSAGGPHYEQYFGPGTRLTVT.

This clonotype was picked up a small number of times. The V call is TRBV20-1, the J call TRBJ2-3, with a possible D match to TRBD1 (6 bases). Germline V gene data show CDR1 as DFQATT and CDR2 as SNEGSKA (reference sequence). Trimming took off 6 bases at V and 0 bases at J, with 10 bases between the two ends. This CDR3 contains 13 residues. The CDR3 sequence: CSARGPSTDTQYF. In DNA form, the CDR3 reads TGCAGTGCCAGGGGACCTAGCACAGATACGCAGTATTTT.

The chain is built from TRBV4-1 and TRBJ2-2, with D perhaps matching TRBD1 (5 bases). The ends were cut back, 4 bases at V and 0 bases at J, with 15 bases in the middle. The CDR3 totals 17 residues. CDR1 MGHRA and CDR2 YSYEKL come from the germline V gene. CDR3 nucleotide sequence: TGCGCCAGCAGCCGAGGATCGGCAGGGCCGAACACCGGGGAGCTGTTTTTT. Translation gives CASSRGSAGPNTGELFF.

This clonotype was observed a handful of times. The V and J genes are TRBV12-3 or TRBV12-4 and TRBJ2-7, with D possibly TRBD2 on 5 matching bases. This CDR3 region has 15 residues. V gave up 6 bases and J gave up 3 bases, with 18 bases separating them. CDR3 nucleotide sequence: TGTGCCAGCAGCTCCGAGCGGCCCAGAGTCTACGAGCAGTACTTC. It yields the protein CASSSERPRVYEQYF.

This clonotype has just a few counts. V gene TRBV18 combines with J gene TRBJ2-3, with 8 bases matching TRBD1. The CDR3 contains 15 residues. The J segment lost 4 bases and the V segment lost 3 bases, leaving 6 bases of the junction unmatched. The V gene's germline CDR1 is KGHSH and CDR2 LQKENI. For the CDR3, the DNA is TGTGCCAGCTCACCCCAGGGGGCGCTTCCAGATACGCAGTATTTT. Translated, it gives CASSPQGALPDTQYF.

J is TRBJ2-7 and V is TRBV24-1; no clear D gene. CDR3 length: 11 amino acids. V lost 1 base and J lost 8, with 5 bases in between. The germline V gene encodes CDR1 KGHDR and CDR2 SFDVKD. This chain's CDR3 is CATSDLTKQYF. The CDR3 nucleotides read TGTGCCACCAGTGATTTAACGAAGCAGTACTTC.

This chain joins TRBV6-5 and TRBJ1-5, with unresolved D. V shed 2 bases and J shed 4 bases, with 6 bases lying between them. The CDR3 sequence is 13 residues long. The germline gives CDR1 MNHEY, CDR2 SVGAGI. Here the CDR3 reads CASSYVQNQPQHF. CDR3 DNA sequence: TGTGCCAGCAGTTACGTCCAGAATCAGCCCCAGCATTTT.

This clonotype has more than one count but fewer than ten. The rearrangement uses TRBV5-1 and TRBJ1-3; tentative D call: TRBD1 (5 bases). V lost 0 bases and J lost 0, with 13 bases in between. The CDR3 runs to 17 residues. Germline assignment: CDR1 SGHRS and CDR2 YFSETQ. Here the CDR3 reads CASSLAGQGLSGNTIYF. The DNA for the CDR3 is TGCGCCAGCAGCTTGGCCGGGCAGGGCCTCTCTGGAAACACCATATATTTT.

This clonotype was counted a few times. This chain's CDR3 is CASSSMMGREANYGYTF. The CDR3 DNA follows: TGCGCCAGCAGCTCTATGATGGGCAGGGAAGCTAACTATGGCTACACCTTC. The V call is TRBV5-1, the J call TRBJ1-2, with D maybe TRBD1 (5 bases). V lost 3 bases, J lost 0 bases, and 18 bases lay in between. CDR3 length: 17 amino acids. Germline V gene lookup returns CDR1 SGHRS and CDR2 YFSETQ.

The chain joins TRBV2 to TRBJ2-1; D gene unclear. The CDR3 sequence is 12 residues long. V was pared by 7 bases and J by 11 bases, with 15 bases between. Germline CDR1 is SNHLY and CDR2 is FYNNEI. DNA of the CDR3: TGTGCCAGCACCGACCGTCGGGTTAAGCAGTTCTTC. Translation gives CASTDRRVKQFF.

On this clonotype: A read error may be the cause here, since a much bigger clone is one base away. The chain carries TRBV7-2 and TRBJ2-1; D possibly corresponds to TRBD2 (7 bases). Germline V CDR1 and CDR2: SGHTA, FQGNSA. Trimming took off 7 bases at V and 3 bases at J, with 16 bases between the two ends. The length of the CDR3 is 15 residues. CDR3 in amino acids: CASTPRGGYYNEQFF. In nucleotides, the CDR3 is TGTGCCAGCACCCCTAGGGGGGGATACTACAATGAGCAGTTCTTC.

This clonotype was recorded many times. The CDR3, as DNA: TGTGCCAGCAGTCCCTCCGGGACAGGGGAGCGCGAGCAGTACTTC. Its translation is CASSPSGTGEREQYF. V usage is TRBV12-3 or TRBV12-4 and J usage is TRBJ2-7, with 10 bases matching TRBD1. J was trimmed by 6 bases and V by 5 bases; bases with no gene match: 10. The CDR3 extends over 15 amino acids.

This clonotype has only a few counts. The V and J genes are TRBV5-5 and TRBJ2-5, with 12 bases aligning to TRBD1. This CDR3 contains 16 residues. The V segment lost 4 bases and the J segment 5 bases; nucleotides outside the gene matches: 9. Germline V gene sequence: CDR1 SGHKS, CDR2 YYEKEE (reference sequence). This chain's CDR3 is CASSKGQGARGETQYF. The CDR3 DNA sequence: TGTGCCAGCAGCAAGGGACAGGGGGCGCGTGGGGAGACCCAGTACTTC.

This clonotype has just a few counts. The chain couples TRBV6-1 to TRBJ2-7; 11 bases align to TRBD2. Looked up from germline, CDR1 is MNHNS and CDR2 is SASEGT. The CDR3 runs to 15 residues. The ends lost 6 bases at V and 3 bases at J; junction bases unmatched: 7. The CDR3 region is CASSLTSGGSYEQYF. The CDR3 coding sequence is TGTGCCAGCAGCCTCACTAGCGGGGGTAGCTACGAGCAGTACTTC.

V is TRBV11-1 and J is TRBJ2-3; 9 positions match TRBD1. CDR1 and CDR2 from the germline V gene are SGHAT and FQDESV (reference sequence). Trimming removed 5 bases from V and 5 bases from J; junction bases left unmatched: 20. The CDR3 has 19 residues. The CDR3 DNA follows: TGTGCCAGCAGCCAACGACCACTCGGACAGGGGCGAAGGGGAGATACGCAGTATTTT. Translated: CASSQRPLGQGRRGDTQYF.

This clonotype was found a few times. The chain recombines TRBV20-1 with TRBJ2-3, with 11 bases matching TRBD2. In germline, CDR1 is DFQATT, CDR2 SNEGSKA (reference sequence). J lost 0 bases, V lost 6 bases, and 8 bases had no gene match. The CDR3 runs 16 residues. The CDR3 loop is CSAGPGTSGSTDTQYF. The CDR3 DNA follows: TGCAGTGCGGGACCCGGGACTAGCGGAAGCACAGATACGCAGTATTTT.

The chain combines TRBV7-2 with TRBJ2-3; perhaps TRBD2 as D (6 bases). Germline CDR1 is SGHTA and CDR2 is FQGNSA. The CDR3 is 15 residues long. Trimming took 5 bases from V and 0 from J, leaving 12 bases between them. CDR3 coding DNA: TGTGCCAGCAGCCCCGCCCGGGAGAGCACAGATACGCAGTATTTT. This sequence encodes CASSPARESTDTQYF.

CDR3 loop: CASSYSRWKAGELFF. In nucleotides, the CDR3 is TGTGCCAGCAGTTACTCGCGGTGGAAGGCCGGGGAGCTGTTTTTT. The chain joins TRBV6-5 to TRBJ2-2; D is uncertain. Trimming pared 0 bases from V and 6 bases from J, leaving 11 bases between. The V gene's germline CDR1 is MNHEY and CDR2 SVGAGI. CDR3 length: 15 amino acids.

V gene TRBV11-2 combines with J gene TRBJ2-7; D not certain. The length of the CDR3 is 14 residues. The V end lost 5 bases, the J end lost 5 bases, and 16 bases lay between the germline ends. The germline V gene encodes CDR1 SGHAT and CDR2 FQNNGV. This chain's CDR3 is CASSISSVVHEQYF. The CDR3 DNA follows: TGTGCCAGCAGCATTAGCTCGGTGGTCCACGAGCAGTACTTC.

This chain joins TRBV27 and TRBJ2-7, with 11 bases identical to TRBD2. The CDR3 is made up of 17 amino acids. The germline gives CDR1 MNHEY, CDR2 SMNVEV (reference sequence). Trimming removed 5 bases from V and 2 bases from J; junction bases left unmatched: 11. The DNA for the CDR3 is TGTGCCAGCAGTCCAGCCTTGACTAGCGGGGCAGCCTACGAGCAGTACTTC. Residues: CASSPALTSGAAYEQYF.

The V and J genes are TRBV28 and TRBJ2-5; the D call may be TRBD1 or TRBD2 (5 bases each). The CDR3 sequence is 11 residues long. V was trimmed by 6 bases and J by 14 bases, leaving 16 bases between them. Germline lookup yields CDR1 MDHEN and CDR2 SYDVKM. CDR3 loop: CASRGDLKSYF. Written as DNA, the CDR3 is TGTGCCAGCAGGGGGGACCTCAAGTCATACTTC. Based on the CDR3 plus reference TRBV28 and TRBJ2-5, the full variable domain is DVKVTQSSRYLVKRTGEKVFLECVQDMDHENMFWYRQDPGLGLRLIYFSYDVKMKEKGDIPEGYSVSREKKERFSLILESASTNQTSMYLCASRGDLKSYFGPGTRLLVL.

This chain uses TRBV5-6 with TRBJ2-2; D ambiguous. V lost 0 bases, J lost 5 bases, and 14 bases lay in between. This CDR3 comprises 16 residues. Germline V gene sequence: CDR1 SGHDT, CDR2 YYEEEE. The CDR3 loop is CASSLGLTDQTGELFF. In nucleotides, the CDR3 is TGTGCCAGCAGCTTGGGTCTGACGGATCAAACCGGGGAGCTGTTTTTT.

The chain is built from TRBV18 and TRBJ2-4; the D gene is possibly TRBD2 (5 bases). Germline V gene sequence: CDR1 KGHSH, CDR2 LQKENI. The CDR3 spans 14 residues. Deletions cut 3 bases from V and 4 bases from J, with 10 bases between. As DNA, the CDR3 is TGTGCCAGCTCACCCCGATCGGGAAAAAACATTCAGTACTTC. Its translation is CASSPRSGKNIQYF.

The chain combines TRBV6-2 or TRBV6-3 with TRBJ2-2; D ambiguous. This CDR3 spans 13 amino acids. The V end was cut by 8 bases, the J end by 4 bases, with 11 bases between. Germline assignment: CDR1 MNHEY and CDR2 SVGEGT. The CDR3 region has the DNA TGTGCCAGCGCAGGAAGAGTCACCGGGGAGCTGTTTTTT. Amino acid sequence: CASAGRVTGELFF.

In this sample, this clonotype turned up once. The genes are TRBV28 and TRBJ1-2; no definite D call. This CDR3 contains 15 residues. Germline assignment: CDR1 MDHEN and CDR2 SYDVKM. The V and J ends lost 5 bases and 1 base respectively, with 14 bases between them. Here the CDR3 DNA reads TGTGCCAGCAGTGCCTCTCCCATCCGTAACTATGGCTACACCTTC. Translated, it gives CASSASPIRNYGYTF.

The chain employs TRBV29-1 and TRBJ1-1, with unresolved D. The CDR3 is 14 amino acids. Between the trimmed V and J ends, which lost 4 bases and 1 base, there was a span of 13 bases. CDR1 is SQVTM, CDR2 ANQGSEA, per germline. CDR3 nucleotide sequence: TGCAGCGTTGCACTCCAGGACGGGAACACTGAAGCTTTCTTT. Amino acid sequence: CSVALQDGNTEAFF.

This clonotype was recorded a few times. CDR3 sequence (DNA): TGCAGTGCTAGGCCGGCCGGAGCCGGGGTCCAAGAGACCCAGTACTTC. Translated: CSARPAGAGVQETQYF. The V gene is TRBV20-1, the J gene TRBJ2-5; a weak D match, TRBD2 (5 bases). The CDR3 is 16 amino acids. CDR1 and CDR2 (germline): DFQATT, SNEGSKA (reference sequence). V lost 3 bases, J lost 1 base, and 18 bases lay in between.

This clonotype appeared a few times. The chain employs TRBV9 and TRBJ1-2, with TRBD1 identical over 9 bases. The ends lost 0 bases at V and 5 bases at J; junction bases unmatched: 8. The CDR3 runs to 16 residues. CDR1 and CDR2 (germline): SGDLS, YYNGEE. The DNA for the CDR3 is TGTGCCAGCAGCGTAGACGGGACAGGGATCGGTTATGGCTACACCTTC. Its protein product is CASSVDGTGIGYGYTF.